The 7 T cell receptor beta chains below come from one sample, sequenced in a study of blood T cells in healthy people across ages. The authors ran a second PCR of about 7 to 12 cycles using a sample-barcoded 5' primer and a J-beta primer mix. Using its own MiXCR run on the 5' RACE reads, TCRdb lists one record per CDR3 protein. This sample has over 950,000 distinct CDR3 sequences, with 35% to 40% found just once. Sequenced material: blood. The receptors shown here come from a man between 18 and 35 years old in good health.

V is TRBV12-3 or TRBV12-4 and J is TRBJ2-6; D perhaps matches TRBD2 (6 bases). V dropped 8 bases and J dropped 4 bases, with 12 bases sitting between them. CDR3 length: 14 amino acids. In nucleotides, the CDR3 is TGTGCCAGCCTTAGCGGACGCGGGGCCAACGTCCTGACTTTC. Protein product: CASLSGRGANVLTF.

This clonotype has just one count. The rearrangement uses TRBV20-1 and TRBJ1-2; D gene uncertain. Germline loops: CDR1 DFQATT, CDR2 SNEGSKA (reference sequence). This CDR3 has 13 residues. The germline V and J ends were trimmed by 4 bases and 5 bases, with 14 bases remaining between them. The CDR3 DNA is TGCAGTGCTACTCAGACGCGACTTTATGGCTACACCTTC. Protein: CSATQTRLYGYTF.

This chain joins TRBV14 and TRBJ2-7; 10 positions agree with TRBD1. V dropped 4 bases and J dropped 0; count of bases not matched to a gene: 6. The V gene's germline CDR1 is SGHDN and CDR2 FVKESK. The CDR3 runs 16 residues. The CDR3 DNA sequence: TGTGCCAGCAGCCGTAGACAGGGGGCCAGCTCCTACGAGCAGTACTTC. It yields the protein CASSRRQGASSYEQYF.

This clonotype was detected only a few times. The chain recombines TRBV7-2 with TRBJ1-1; D unclear. The CDR3 consists of 16 residues. Deletions cut 1 base from V and 2 bases from J, with 14 bases between. The germline gives CDR1 SGHTA, CDR2 FQGNSA. The CDR3, as DNA: TGTGCCAGCAGCTTAGTCATGGGTAACAAAAACACTGAAGCTTTCTTT. This encodes CASSLVMGNKNTEAFF.

This rearrangement joins TRBV5-6 to TRBJ1-1; no reliable D call. Germline-derived CDR1 and CDR2 are SGHDT and YYEEEE. The CDR3 is made up of 14 amino acids. Trimming took off 3 bases at V and 5 bases at J, with 14 bases between the two ends. The CDR3 nucleotides read TGTGCCAGCAGCTACCGCGCTCCACGTACTGAAGCTTTCTTT. Its translation is CASSYRAPRTEAFF.

This clonotype has a handful of counts. The rearrangement joins TRBV6-1 to TRBJ2-5, with D uncertain. In germline, CDR1 is MNHNS, CDR2 SASEGT. The CDR3 contains 10 residues. The V gene lost 10 bases and the J gene lost 2 bases, with 5 bases spanning the gap. CDR3 coding DNA: TGTGCCACCCTACAAGAGACCCAGTACTTC. This sequence encodes CATLQETQYF.

This clonotype appeared a few times. The chain employs TRBV25-1 and TRBJ1-2; no clear D. Trimming took off 0 bases at V and 0 bases at J, with 8 bases between the two ends. Germline V CDR1 and CDR2: MGHDK, SYGVNS. CDR3 size: 15 residues. The CDR3 reads CASSEYHSPNYGYTF. CDR3 DNA: TGTGCCAGCAGTGAATACCACTCACCTAACTATGGCTACACCTTC.